Below are 32 T cell receptor beta chains sequenced from a single sample in a study of cytomegalovirus exposure and HLA in healthy donors. PCR amplification relied on 60 Vbeta primers (plus 13 Jbeta primers). The method was immunoSEQ multiplex PCR; TCRdb's version includes in-frame clones alone and lacks a portion of them. The data show under 200,000 clones, over 60% seen once. Sequenced input: PBMCs. Source of these receptors: a woman aged 40 to 50 in good health and CMV-seronegative.

The V call is TRBV9, the J call TRBJ2-7, with a tentative D call TRBD2 (7 bases). V was cut by 0 bases and J by 4 bases, with 11 bases left in between. This CDR3 comprises 14 residues. Germline lookup yields CDR1 SGDLS and CDR2 YYNGEE. CDR3 bases: TGTGCCAGCAGCGTAGGAGGGGGGGCTTACGAGCAGTACTTC. It yields the protein CASSVGGGAYEQYF.

The chain has TRBV5-1 and TRBJ1-1, with 7 bases that match TRBD1. The ends lost 1 base at V and 14 bases at J; junction bases unmatched: 14. This CDR3 is built from 14 residues. Germline V lookup: CDR1 SGHRS, CDR2 YFSETQ. CDR3 sequence reads: CASSLIPGQTIVFF. The CDR3 DNA sequence: TGCGCCAGCAGCTTGATACCGGGACAGACCATCGTCTTCTTT.

The rearrangement joins TRBV28 to TRBJ2-5; 9 positions agree with TRBD2. The CDR3 has 18 amino acids. The V and J ends lost 6 bases and 2 bases, in that order; junction bases with no gene match: 16. The V gene's germline CDR1 is MDHEN and CDR2 SYDVKM. Written as DNA, the CDR3 is TGTGCCAGCAGCAAAGCTCGGCCTAGCGGGGAGTTTCAAGAGACCCAGTACTTC. It specifies CASSKARPSGEFQETQYF.

V and J are TRBV27 and TRBJ1-5, with TRBD1 identical over 7 bases. From germline, CDR1 is MNHEY and CDR2 SMNVEV (reference sequence). The CDR3 is made up of 17 amino acids. After removal of 5 bases from V and 12 bases from J, the junction contained 22 bases not matched to a gene. For the CDR3, the DNA is TGTGCCAGCAGTCCGACGAGGGGGACAGTTTTAAGGAATCTCCAGCATTTT. Residues: CASSPTRGTVLRNLQHF.

This clone was recorded once. The chain combines TRBV11-3 with TRBJ2-7; 9 bases fit TRBD1. V lost 5 bases to trimming and J lost 5 bases; unmatched junction nucleotides: 10. CDR1 is SGHNT and CDR2 is YENEEA in the germline V gene. This CDR3 comprises 15 residues. CDR3 DNA: TGTGCCAGCAGCCCTTCGAGGACAGGGGTCCACGAGCAGTACTTC. Translation: CASSPSRTGVHEQYF.

CDR3 sequence (DNA): TGTGCCAGCAGTGGATCGACAGGGGTATTTCAGCCCCAGCATTTT. Translated: CASSGSTGVFQPQHF. The rearrangement uses TRBV28 and TRBJ1-5; TRBD1 agrees at 8 bases. This CDR3 is 15 amino acids long. The junction had 9 bases not matched to a gene; V was cut back by 5 bases and J by 6 bases. Germline CDR1 reads MDHEN; CDR2 reads SYDVKM.

J is TRBJ2-2 and V is TRBV7-9; D is ambiguous. This CDR3 has 12 residues. The ends were cut back, 10 bases at V and 2 bases at J, with 8 bases in the middle. CDR1 is SEHNR and CDR2 is FQNEAQ in the germline V gene (reference sequence). CDR3 region: CATPVNTGELFF. The CDR3 DNA reads as TGTGCCACCCCTGTCAACACCGGGGAGCTGTTTTTT. Full variable domain (missing parts from reference TRBV7-9 and TRBJ2-2): DTGVSQNPRHKITKRGQNVTFRCDPISEHNRLYWYRQTLGQGPEFLTYFQNEAQLEKSRLLSDRFSAERPKGSFSTLEIQRTEQGDSAMYLCATPVNTGELFFGEGSRLTVL.

Comment on this clone: In the same sample, other DNA sequences code for this CDR3. The chain links TRBV25-1 to TRBJ1-1, with no clear D. In germline, CDR1 is MGHDK, CDR2 SYGVNS. V was pared by 1 base and J by 3 bases, with 9 bases between. The CDR3 spans 14 residues. This chain's CDR3 is CASSESMVHTEAFF. DNA for the CDR3: TGTGCCAGCAGTGAATCTATGGTACACACTGAAGCTTTCTTT.

The V and J genes are TRBV27 and TRBJ2-6, with no clear D. Germline V gene data show CDR1 as MNHEY and CDR2 as SMNVEV (reference sequence). This CDR3 is 14 amino acids long. Between the trimmed V and J ends, which lost 4 bases and 3 bases, there was a span of 7 bases. The CDR3 DNA reads TGTGCCAGCAGTTATAACGGTGGGGCCAACGTCCTGACTTTC. This translates into CASSYNGGANVLTF.

The chain links TRBV30 to TRBJ1-3, with D unclear. V gave up 0 bases and J gave up 0 bases, with 12 bases separating them. CDR1 and CDR2 (germline): GTSNPN, SVGIG (reference sequence). This CDR3 is built from 16 residues. The chain's CDR3 is CAWSVGGPLSGNTIYF. DNA of the CDR3: TGTGCCTGGAGTGTAGGAGGACCGCTCTCTGGAAACACCATATATTTT.

This sequence joins TRBV27 and TRBJ2-1, with a weak D call TRBD2 (6 bases). CDR1 MNHEY and CDR2 SMNVEV come from the germline V gene (reference sequence). This CDR3 contains 13 residues. V was cut by 3 bases and J by 8 bases, with 11 bases left in between. CDR3: CASSFGGKHEQFF. In nucleotides, the CDR3 is TGTGCCAGCAGTTTTGGGGGGAAACATGAGCAGTTCTTC.

Only one count was recorded for this clone. This sequence joins TRBV7-8 and TRBJ1-1, with TRBD1 matching 8 bases. The CDR3 totals 16 residues. The trim removed 0 bases at V and 5 bases at J, leaving 8 bases unmatched. Looked up from germline, CDR1 is SGHVS and CDR2 is FQNEAQ. The CDR3, as DNA: TGTGCCAGCAGCTTAGCATTCAGGGGGCGAAGGACTGAAGCTTTCTTT. Its translation: CASSLAFRGRRTEAFF.

This clone was picked up one time. This chain joins TRBV6-5 and TRBJ2-1; 11 bases are shared with TRBD2. CDR1 and CDR2 (germline): MNHEY, SVGAGI. The length of the CDR3 is 14 residues. Trimming took 4 bases from V and 6 from J; bases not matched to a gene: 2. The CDR3 loop reads CASSSLAGGNEQFF. The DNA for the CDR3 is TGTGCCAGCAGTTCTCTAGCGGGGGGCAATGAGCAGTTCTTC.

The chain recombines TRBV9 with TRBJ2-7; 12 bases align to TRBD1. With 3 bases clipped from V and 7 bases from J, the junction kept 8 bases outside the gene matches. CDR1 is SGDLS, CDR2 YYNGEE, per germline. This CDR3 spans 15 amino acids. CDR3 DNA sequence: TGTGCCAGCAGCGCCCCGGGACAGGGGGCGTGGGAGCAGTACTTC. Its translation: CASSAPGQGAWEQYF. The full variable domain, completed using reference TRBV9 and TRBJ2-7, is DSGVTQTPKHLITATGQRVTLRCSPRSGDLSVYWYQQSLDQGLQFLIQYYNGEERAKGNILERFSAQQFPDLHSELNLSSLELGDSALYFCASSAPGQGAWEQYFGPGTRLTVT.

This chain links TRBV2 with TRBJ1-2, with D unresolved. Germline-derived CDR1 and CDR2 are SNHLY and FYNNEI. The CDR3 extends over 15 amino acids. The ends were cut back, 6 bases at V and 0 bases at J, with 14 bases in the middle. The CDR3 loop is CASRGRLYSNYGYTF. CDR3 coding DNA: TGTGCCAGCAGGGGGAGACTGTACTCTAACTATGGCTACACCTTC.

V is TRBV5-1 and J is TRBJ2-3; D gene ambiguous. Germline values: CDR1 SGHRS, CDR2 YFSETQ. The V end was cut by 0 bases, the J end by 2 bases, with 7 bases between. This CDR3 has 14 amino acids. The CDR3 DNA follows: TGCGCCAGCAGCTTGGACAGCTACACAGATACGCAGTATTTT. It is translated as CASSLDSYTDTQYF.

The chain uses TRBV7-9 and TRBJ2-1; no clear D gene. Trimming pared 4 bases from V and 0 bases from J, leaving 7 bases between. The CDR3 totals 14 residues. Germline CDR1 reads SEHNR; CDR2 reads FQNEAQ (reference sequence). The CDR3 bases are TGTGCCAGCAGCTATATGTCCTCCTACAATGAGCAGTTCTTC. Its translation: CASSYMSSYNEQFF.

CDR3 nucleotide sequence: TGTGCCAGCAGCCCTGTCGACAGGGGATCCTACGAGCAGTACTTC. Translation: CASSPVDRGSYEQYF. V and J are TRBV14 and TRBJ2-5, with 8 bases aligning to TRBD1. The DNA end lines up better with TRBJ2-7; the J call may be wrong. CDR3 length: 15 amino acids. Looked up from germline, CDR1 is SGHDN and CDR2 is FVKESK.

CDR3 region: CASSLATGQGDGYTF. CDR3 sequence (DNA): TGCGCCAGCAGCTTGGCCACGGGACAGGGTGATGGCTACACCTTC. V and J are TRBV5-1 and TRBJ1-2, with 9 bases lining up with TRBD1. This CDR3 has 15 amino acids. Germline CDR1 and CDR2: SGHRS and YFSETQ. V gave up 0 bases and J gave up 6 bases; unmatched junction bases: 6. The full variable domain, completed using reference TRBV5-1 and TRBJ1-2, is KAGVTQTPRYLIKTRGQQVTLSCSPISGHRSVSWYQQTPGQGLQFLFEYFSETQRNKGNFPGRFSGRQFSNSRSEMNVSTLELGDSALYLCASSLATGQGDGYTFGSGTRLTVV.

The chain has TRBV4-1 and TRBJ1-6; D not resolved. Germline V lookup: CDR1 MGHRA, CDR2 YSYEKL. Trimming pared 4 bases from V and 3 bases from J, leaving 25 bases between. The CDR3 covers 20 residues. The CDR3 sequence: CASSRIGSQTNRYYNSPLHF. CDR3 bases: TGCGCCAGCAGCCGGATCGGGTCTCAGACCAACCGCTACTATAATTCACCCCTCCACTTT.

The CDR3 here is CASRGRGGPNEQFF. CDR3 bases: TGTGCCAGTAGGGGCCGGGGGGGCCCGAATGAGCAGTTCTTC. The genes are TRBV19 and TRBJ2-1; TRBD2 matches 8 bases. Per germline, CDR1 LNHDA and CDR2 SQIVND (reference sequence). The V and J ends lost 6 bases and 7 bases, in that order; junction bases with no gene match: 8. The length of the CDR3 is 14 residues.

CDR3 DNA: TGCGCCAGCAGCTTAACCGCGGCGGGGGTGAATGAGCAGTTCTTC. This codes for CASSLTAAGVNEQFF. This chain links TRBV5-1 with TRBJ2-1, with TRBD2 matching 7 bases. The CDR3 is 15 amino acids. The trim removed 2 bases at V and 7 bases at J, leaving 9 bases unmatched. Germline lookup yields CDR1 SGHRS and CDR2 YFSETQ.

The chain combines TRBV6-1 with TRBJ1-5; no definite D call. The CDR3 extends over 13 amino acids. Looked up from germline, CDR1 is MNHNS and CDR2 is SASEGT. V was trimmed by 7 bases and J by 1 base, leaving 8 bases between them. This chain's CDR3 is CASTFQSNQPQHF. The CDR3 DNA follows: TGTGCCAGCACCTTTCAGAGCAATCAGCCCCAGCATTTT.

The rearrangement uses TRBV5-1 and TRBJ2-3; D might be TRBD2 (6 bases). The ends were cut back, 3 bases at V and 0 bases at J, with 11 bases in the middle. In germline, CDR1 is SGHRS, CDR2 YFSETQ. The CDR3 runs to 15 residues. The CDR3 sequence: CASSSGGDSTDTQYF. CDR3 in DNA: TGCGCCAGCAGCTCGGGCGGGGATAGCACAGATACGCAGTATTTT.

As DNA, the CDR3 is TGCGCCAGCAGCCAGGTACAGTTAACAGGCCGAAATTCACCCCTCCACTTT. Translation gives CASSQVQLTGRNSPLHF. The chain recombines TRBV4-1 with TRBJ1-6; TRBD1 is a possible D gene (5 bases). Germline-derived CDR1 and CDR2 are MGHRA and YSYEKL. Trimming took 3 bases from V and 7 from J, leaving 19 bases between them. CDR3 length: 17 residues.

The chain uses TRBV18 and TRBJ2-7, with 8 positions matching TRBD1. Germline assignment: CDR1 KGHSH and CDR2 LQKENI. The V gene end was trimmed by 3 bases and the J gene end by 5 bases; junction bases not matched to a gene: 6. CDR3 length equals 14 residues. In DNA, the CDR3 is TGTGCCAGCTCACCCGGGGGACAGGTGGACGAGCAGTACTTC. It is translated as CASSPGGQVDEQYF.

This clone was detected only once. V and J are TRBV7-9 and TRBJ1-4, with D possibly TRBD1 on 6 matching bases. This CDR3 spans 14 amino acids. The germline V gene has CDR1 SEHNR and CDR2 FQNEAQ (reference sequence). The V end lost 4 bases, the J end lost 7 bases, and 13 bases lay between the germline ends. In DNA, the CDR3 is TGTGCCAGCAGCTCAGGGGTAGGTGGTGAAAAACTGTTTTTT. As protein: CASSSGVGGEKLFF.

V gene TRBV2 combines with J gene TRBJ1-2, with D possibly being TRBD1 (5 bases). The CDR3 runs 14 residues. CDR1 is SNHLY and CDR2 is FYNNEI in the germline V gene. The ends were cut back, 1 base at V and 4 bases at J, with 10 bases in the middle. The CDR3 loop is CASSEGGTLYGYTF. CDR3 DNA: TGTGCCAGCAGTGAAGGGGGCACACTCTATGGCTACACCTTC.

The chain recombines TRBV5-1 with TRBJ1-1; D is unclear. V shed 4 bases and J shed 0 bases, with 10 bases lying between them. Per the germline V gene, CDR1 is SGHRS and CDR2 is YFSETQ. There are 14 residues in the CDR3. The DNA for the CDR3 is TGCGCCAGCAGCCCAGGTACCGTGAACACTGAAGCTTTCTTT. The encoded protein is CASSPGTVNTEAFF.

The chain carries TRBV28 and TRBJ2-7, with 12 positions matching TRBD1. V lost 2 bases and J lost 6; bases outside the gene matches: 2. CDR1 and CDR2 (germline): MDHEN, SYDVKM. CDR3 length equals 14 residues. The CDR3 spells CASSLGTGGSEQYF. The CDR3 DNA follows: TGTGCCAGCAGTTTAGGGACAGGGGGCAGCGAGCAGTACTTC. The entire variable domain, with the rest obtained from reference TRBV28 and TRBJ2-7, is as follows: DVKVTQSSRYLVKRTGEKVFLECVQDMDHENMFWYRQDPGLGLRLIYFSYDVKMKEKGDIPEGYSVSREKKERFSLILESASTNQTSMYLCASSLGTGGSEQYFGPGTRLTVT.

Only one count was recorded for this clone. V is TRBV5-4 and J is TRBJ1-2; D is undetermined. The ends were cut back, 2 bases at V and 6 bases at J, with 11 bases in the middle. The germline V gene has CDR1 SGHNT and CDR2 YYREEE (reference sequence). CDR3 length: 13 amino acids. The CDR3 region is CASSLEGRDGYTF. The CDR3 DNA sequence: TGTGCCAGCAGCTTAGAAGGGCGGGATGGCTACACCTTC.

V usage is TRBV19 and J usage is TRBJ1-4; D remains ambiguous. Germline assignment: CDR1 LNHDA and CDR2 SQIVND (reference sequence). CDR3 size: 14 residues. The V end lost 5 bases, the J end lost 7 bases, and 14 bases lay between the germline ends. Here the CDR3 reads CASSGSLSGEKLFF. The CDR3 region has the DNA TGTGCCAGTAGTGGGAGCCTTAGCGGTGAAAAACTGTTTTTT.